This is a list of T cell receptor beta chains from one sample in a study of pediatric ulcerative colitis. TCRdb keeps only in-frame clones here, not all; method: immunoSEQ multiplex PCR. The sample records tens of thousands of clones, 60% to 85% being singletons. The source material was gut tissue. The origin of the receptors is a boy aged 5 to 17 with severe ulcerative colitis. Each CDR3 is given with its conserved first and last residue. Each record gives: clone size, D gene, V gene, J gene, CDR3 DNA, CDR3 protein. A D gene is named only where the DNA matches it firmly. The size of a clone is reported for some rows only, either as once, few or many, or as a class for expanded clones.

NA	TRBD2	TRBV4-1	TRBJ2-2	TGCGCCAGCAGCCCGGGAGGGGGGTCCAAGGATGTCACCGGGGAGCTGTTTTTT	CASSPGGGSKDVTGELFF
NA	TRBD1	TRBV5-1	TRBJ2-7	TGCGCCAGCAGCTTGCTGGGACAGGGGGCGACGAACGAGCAGTACTTC	CASSLLGQGATNEQYF
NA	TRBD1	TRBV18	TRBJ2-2	TGTGCCAGCTCACCATTTGGGACAGGCTACACCGGGGAGCTGTTTTTT	CASSPFGTGYTGELFF
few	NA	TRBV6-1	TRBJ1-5	TGTGCCAGCCTCCGGGACGTTAATCAGCCCCAGCATTTT	CASLRDVNQPQHF
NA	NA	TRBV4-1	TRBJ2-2	TGCGCCAGCAGCCAAGATCCCAGTGGGCTAAGAAACGGGGAGCTGTTTTTT	CASSQDPSGLRNGELFF
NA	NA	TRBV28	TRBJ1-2	TGTGCCAGCAGTTTAATTTTGGGTGCCCGGGACAAAATACACTATGGCTACACCTTC	CASSLILGARDKIHYGYTF
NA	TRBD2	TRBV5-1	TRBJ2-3	TGCGCCAGCAGCGGCTGGGAGGGGACAGATACGCAGTATTTT	CASSGWEGTDTQYF
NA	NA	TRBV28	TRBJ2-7	TGTGCCAGCAGTTCCTATTTTGGGGGCGGCCGGGGGGTCCGTCCCTACGAGCAGTACTTC	CASSSYFGGGRGVRPYEQYF
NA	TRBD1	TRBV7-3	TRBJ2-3	TGTGCCAGCAGCTTGCAGGGGGCAGCAGATACGCAGTATTTT	CASSLQGAADTQYF
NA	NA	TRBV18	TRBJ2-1	TGTGCCAGCTCCGTGGGGGGCCCCTACAATGAGCAGTTCTTC	CASSVGGPYNEQFF
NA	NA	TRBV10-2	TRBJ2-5	TGCGCCAGCAGTGAGTCGAGACCATGGGCGGGGACCCAGTACTTC	CASSESRPWAGTQYF
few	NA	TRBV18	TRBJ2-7	TGTGCCAGCTCACCACCGGCGGGGGCCTCCGAGCAGTACTTC	CASSPPAGASEQYF
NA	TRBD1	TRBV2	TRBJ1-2	TGTGCCAGCGTGTTGGGACAGGGGGCTCGCTATGGCTACACCTTC	CASVLGQGARYGYTF
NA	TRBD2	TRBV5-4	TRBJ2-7	TGTGCCAGCAGCCCGGGGGGAGGGTTCAACTACGAGCAGTACTTC	CASSPGGGFNYEQYF
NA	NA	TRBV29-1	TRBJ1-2	TGCAGCGTTGTGTCAGACTCTCGGGGCTATGGCTACACCTTC	CSVVSDSRGYGYTF
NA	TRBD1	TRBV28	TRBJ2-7	TGTGCCAGCAGTGTGACAGGGGCCTACGAGCAGTACTTC	CASSVTGAYEQYF
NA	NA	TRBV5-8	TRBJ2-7	TGTGCCAGCAGCCCGGGGGCAGGGGATACCTACGAGCAGTACTTC	CASSPGAGDTYEQYF
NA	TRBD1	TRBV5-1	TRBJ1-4	TGCGCCAGCAGCTTCGGGACAGGTGTGGAAAAACTGTTTTTT	CASSFGTGVEKLFF
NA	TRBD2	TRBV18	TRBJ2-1	TGTGCCAGCTCACCAGGGACTAGCGAAAACAATGAGCAGTTCTTC	CASSPGTSENNEQFF
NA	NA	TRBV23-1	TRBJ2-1	TGCGCCAGCAGTCAAGGGACCCCCGACTACAATGAGCAGTTCTTC	CASSQGTPDYNEQFF
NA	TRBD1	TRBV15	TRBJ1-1	TGTGCCACCAGCAGAACAGGGGCCCAGAACACTGAAGCTTTCTTT	CATSRTGAQNTEAFF
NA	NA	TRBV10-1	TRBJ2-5	TGCGCCAGCAGTGGTTCAGGGGCAACCCAAGAGACCCAGTACTTC	CASSGSGATQETQYF
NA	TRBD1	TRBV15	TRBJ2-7	TGTGCCACCAGTCCGGACAGGGGGCGCCGCGAGCAGTACTTC	CATSPDRGRREQYF
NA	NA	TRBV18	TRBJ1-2	TGTGCCAGCTCAACGTCTTTCAATCCGGAGGGTGGCTACACCTTC	CASSTSFNPEGGYTF
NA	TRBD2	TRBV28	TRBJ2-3	TGTGCCAGCGCCACCGGTTGGCGGGGGGGCGTTGGAGATACGCAGTATTTT	CASATGWRGGVGDTQYF
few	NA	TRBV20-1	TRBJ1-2	TGCAGTGCTCCGGAGGGCTACACCTTC	CSAPEGYTF
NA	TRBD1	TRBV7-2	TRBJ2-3	TGTGCCAGCAGCTTTCAGGGGGTAGGCACAGATACGCAGTATTTT	CASSFQGVGTDTQYF
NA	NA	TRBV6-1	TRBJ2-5	TGTGCCAGCATCCAATCGTGGGGGGGCCCAGAGACCCAGTACTTC	CASIQSWGGPETQYF
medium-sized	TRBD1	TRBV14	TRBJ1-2	TGTGCCAGCAGCCCTGGACAGGGATATGGCTACACCTTC	CASSPGQGYGYTF
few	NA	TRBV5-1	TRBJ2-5	TGCGCCAGCAGCCTACGGGCACAAGGGGAGACCCAGTACTTC	CASSLRAQGETQYF
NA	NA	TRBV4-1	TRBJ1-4	TGCGCCAGCAGCCGCGACTGGGGAACTAATGAAAAACTGTTTTTT	CASSRDWGTNEKLFF
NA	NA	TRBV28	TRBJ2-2	TGTGCCAGCAGTCAAGGACTGATGAACACCGGGGAGCTGTTTTTT	CASSQGLMNTGELFF